A selection of T cell receptor beta chains follows, all from one sample in a study of cytomegalovirus exposure and HLA in healthy donors. The repertoire was sequenced with immunoSEQ multiplex PCR; TCRdb's copy has only in-frame clones and lacks some. Of around 170,000 clones listed, around four fifths are singletons. What was sequenced was PBMCs. Every receptor here comes from a woman aged 45-60 years in good health and CMV-seropositive. Each CDR3 is given with its conserved first and last residue. A D gene is named only where the DNA matches it firmly. For some rows the clone size is stated as once, few or many, or as a class when expanded; others skip it.

TRBV9	TRBD1	.	TRBJ1-4	CASSSTGTVYEKLFF	TGTGCCAGCAGCTCTACCGGGACAGTCTATGAAAAACTGTTTTTT
TRBV5-1	TRBD2	.	TRBJ2-5	CASSLNPSGGEETQYF	TGCGCCAGCAGCTTGAATCCTAGCGGGGGGGAGGAGACCCAGTACTTC
TRBV7-2	TRBD2	few	TRBJ2-1	CASSVLTSDSYNEQFF	TGTGCCAGCAGCGTCCTAACTAGCGATTCCTACAATGAGCAGTTCTTC
TRBV28	.	.	TRBJ1-2	CASSLYRVSNYGYTF	TGTGCCAGCAGTTTATACCGAGTTTCTAACTATGGCTACACCTTC
TRBV5-4	.	.	TRBJ2-3	CASSLAGAEDTQYF	TGTGCCAGCAGCTTGGCGGGAGCAGAAGATACGCAGTATTTT
TRBV19	.	.	TRBJ2-6	CASSIERAAGANVLTF	TGTGCCAGTAGTATAGAGAGGGCAGCGGGGGCCAACGTCCTGACTTTC
TRBV5-6	.	.	TRBJ2-7	CASSWGVGTYEQYF	TGTGCCAGCAGCTGGGGGGTAGGTACCTACGAGCAGTACTTC
TRBV7-2	TRBD2	once	TRBJ2-3	CASSSSGGRSDTQYF	TGTGCCAGCAGCTCCTCGGGGGGGAGGTCAGATACGCAGTATTTT
TRBV18	TRBD2	.	TRBJ2-5	CASSPPGLGGETQYF	TGTGCCAGCTCACCACCGGGACTAGGAGGAGAGACCCAGTACTTC
TRBV28	TRBD1	.	TRBJ2-5	CASSPRTGRRETQYF	TGTGCCAGCAGTCCTCGGACAGGGAGGAGAGAGACCCAGTACTTC
TRBV7-2	.	.	TRBJ1-3	CASSPPGSNSGNTIYF	TGTGCCAGCAGCCCGCCGGGGAGCAATTCTGGAAACACCATATATTTT
TRBV29-1	.	.	TRBJ2-5	CSVVLRRGGETQYF	TGCAGCGTAGTCCTACGGAGGGGAGGCGAGACCCAGTACTTC
TRBV5-4	.	.	TRBJ2-5	CASSEGQGKGETQYF	TGTGCCAGCAGCGAGGGGCAGGGGAAAGGAGAGACCCAGTACTTC
TRBV27	TRBD1	.	TRBJ1-5	CASNPGTGYSNQPQHF	TGTGCCAGCAATCCCGGGACAGGGTATAGCAATCAGCCCCAGCATTTT
TRBV5-1	.	.	TRBJ2-2	CASSLSPANTGELFF	TGCGCCAGCAGCCTCTCCCCCGCGAACACCGGGGAGCTGTTTTTT
TRBV5-4	TRBD1	.	TRBJ2-7	CASRVTGTHEQYF	TGTGCCAGCAGGGTGACAGGGACCCACGAGCAGTACTTC
TRBV5-6	TRBD2	.	TRBJ2-5	CASSLGASGRSGQETQYF	TGTGCCAGCAGCTTGGGGGCTAGCGGGAGAAGTGGGCAAGAGACCCAGTACTTC
TRBV7-2	.	once	TRBJ1-1	CASSLTRPTEAFF	TGTGCCAGCAGCTTGACCAGGCCCACTGAAGCTTTCTTT
TRBV30	.	.	TRBJ2-7	CASSGVAYEQYF	TGTGCCTCCTCAGGGGTGGCATACGAGCAGTACTTC
TRBV6-5	.	.	TRBJ2-1	CASSYGLEGNEQFF	TGTGCCAGCAGTTACGGGCTAGAGGGCAATGAGCAGTTCTTC
TRBV5-6	TRBD1	.	TRBJ1-1	CASNPTGGNTEAFF	TGTGCCAGCAACCCGACAGGGGGGAACACTGAAGCTTTCTTT
TRBV4-1	TRBD1	.	TRBJ2-1	CASSLPVAGGLNEQFF	TGCGCCAGCAGCCTGCCTGTCGCAGGGGGCTTGAATGAGCAGTTCTTC
TRBV9	TRBD2	.	TRBJ2-5	CASSVGPSGGHQETQYF	TGTGCCAGCAGCGTCGGTCCTAGCGGGGGCCACCAAGAGACCCAGTACTTC
TRBV14	.	.	TRBJ1-6	CASSQQGWSYNSPLHF	TGTGCCAGCAGCCAACAGGGATGGTCCTATAATTCACCCCTCCACTTT
TRBV6-1	TRBD1	.	TRBJ1-2	CASSAGTGGGYTF	TGTGCCAGCAGTGCGGGGACAGGGGGTGGCTACACCTTC
TRBV7-2	TRBD1	.	TRBJ1-2	CASSPGQGYGYTF	TGTGCCAGCAGCCCGGGACAGGGGTATGGCTACACCTTC
TRBV5-1	.	.	TRBJ2-7	CASSLRRDYEQYF	TGCGCCAGCAGCTTGAGGAGAGACTACGAGCAGTACTTC
TRBV27	.	.	TRBJ2-7	CASSLSRSYEQYF	TGTGCCAGCAGTTTATCGCGTTCCTACGAGCAGTACTTC
TRBV28	.	.	TRBJ2-7	CASSLSATSSYEQYF	TGTGCCAGCAGTTTATCGGCGACTAGCTCCTACGAGCAGTACTTC
TRBV7-9	.	.	TRBJ1-2	CASSLGFQGISYYGYTF	TGTGCCAGCAGCTTAGGGTTCCAGGGGATATCTTACTATGGCTACACCTTC
TRBV7-9	.	.	TRBJ2-1	CSSSSGQNRNEQFF	TGTTCCAGCAGCTCCGGACAAAATAGGAATGAGCAGTTCTTC
TRBV6-5	.	.	TRBJ1-1	CASSSGLWSTEAFF	TGTGCCAGCAGTTCCGGACTGTGGAGCACTGAAGCTTTCTTT
TRBV25-1	.	.	TRBJ1-2	CASSQARGYGYTF	TGTGCCAGCAGTCAGGCCAGGGGTTATGGCTACACCTTC
TRBV28	.	.	TRBJ1-5	CASSSGAVQPQHF	TGTGCCAGCAGCTCTGGGGCGGTTCAGCCCCAGCATTTT
TRBV9	TRBD2	.	TRBJ2-5	CASSIRTGGPLETQYF	TGTGCCAGCAGCATCCGAACGGGAGGTCCCTTAGAGACCCAGTACTTC
TRBV28	TRBD1	.	TRBJ2-5	CASSSTQTGAYTIEETQYF	TGTGCCAGCAGTTCAACGCAGACAGGGGCTTACACCATTGAGGAGACCCAGTACTTC
TRBV6-1	TRBD2	.	TRBJ2-2	CASRSGTNTGELFF	TGTGCCAGCAGAAGCGGGACGAACACCGGGGAGCTGTTTTTT
TRBV19	.	.	TRBJ2-3	CASSAAGATDTQYF	TGTGCCAGTAGTGCGGCAGGGGCCACAGATACGCAGTATTTT
TRBV9	.	.	TRBJ2-3	CASSLRTSTDTQYF	TGTGCCAGCAGCCTTCGGACAAGCACAGATACGCAGTATTTT
TRBV29-1	TRBD2	few	TRBJ2-7	CSVLQLYGGVTQRPDYEQYF	TGCAGCGTTTTACAATTGTATGGGGGGGTCACACAGAGACCTGACTACGAGCAGTACTTC
TRBV7-3	TRBD1	.	TRBJ2-7	CASSSGTGLPLYEQYF	TGTGCCAGCAGCTCCGGGACAGGACTCCCCCTCTACGAGCAGTACTTC
TRBV6-5	.	few	TRBJ1-5	CASSEGGGNQPQHF	TGTGCCAGCAGTGAGGGTGGGGGCAATCAGCCCCAGCATTTT
TRBV27	.	.	TRBJ1-6	CASSLNRGRGNSPLHF	TGTGCCAGCAGTTTAAATCGCGGCAGGGGAAATTCACCCCTCCACTTT
TRBV7-9	.	.	TRBJ1-1	CSTADRQILNTEAFF	TGTTCCACCGCCGACAGACAGATCCTGAACACTGAAGCTTTCTTT
TRBV7-6	.	.	TRBJ2-7	CASSLWQNSYEQYF	TGTGCCAGCAGCTTGTGGCAGAACTCCTACGAGCAGTACTTC
TRBV28	TRBD1	.	TRBJ1-2	CASSDGTAYGYTF	TGTGCCAGCAGTGACGGGACAGCCTATGGCTACACCTTC
TRBV5-6	.	.	TRBJ2-3	CASSLKASVTDTQYF	TGTGCCAGCAGCTTGAAGGCTAGCGTAACAGATACGCAGTATTTT
TRBV6-5	.	.	TRBJ2-7	CASRYHKDYEQYF	TGTGCCAGCAGGTACCACAAGGACTACGAGCAGTACTTC
TRBV28	.	few	TRBJ2-7	CASSRISSGSYEQYF	TGTGCCAGCAGTCGAATCTCATCCGGTTCCTACGAGCAGTACTTC
TRBV14	.	.	TRBJ2-1	CASSQAPRQFNYPNEQFF	TGTGCCAGCAGCCAAGCGCCTAGACAGTTTAATTACCCTAATGAGCAGTTCTTC
TRBV19	TRBD1	.	TRBJ1-1	CASSTRKGQGNTEAFF	TGTGCCAGTAGTACCCGAAAAGGACAGGGAAACACTGAAGCTTTCTTT
TRBV7-3	.	.	TRBJ2-3	CASSLGSGTDTQYF	TGTGCCAGCAGCTTAGGTAGCGGAACAGATACGCAGTATTTT
TRBV15	.	.	TRBJ2-2	CATSRDLARLNTGELFF	TGTGCCACCAGCAGAGATCTGGCCCGATTGAACACCGGGGAGCTGTTTTTT
TRBV4-3	.	once	TRBJ2-3	CASSHSTGDTQYF	TGCGCCAGCAGCCACTCCACGGGAGATACGCAGTATTTT
TRBV28	TRBD2	.	TRBJ2-7	CASSLTSVGEQYF	TGTGCCAGCAGTTTAACTAGCGTCGGCGAGCAGTACTTC
TRBV7-6	.	.	TRBJ2-1	CASSFLGAGNTYNEQFF	TGTGCCAGCAGCTTCCTCGGGGCGGGGAACACCTACAATGAGCAGTTCTTC
TRBV7-9	TRBD1	.	TRBJ1-6	CASSPRQGAMSYNSPLHF	TGTGCCAGCAGCCCTCGACAGGGGGCGATGTCCTATAATTCACCCCTCCACTTT
TRBV5-1	TRBD1	.	TRBJ1-2	CASSPGGTGDWYGYTF	TGCGCCAGCAGCCCCGGGGGGACAGGGGATTGGTATGGCTACACCTTC
TRBV7-9	TRBD1	.	TRBJ2-2	CSSRGQGLTGELFF	TGTTCCAGCAGGGGACAGGGGCTCACCGGGGAGCTGTTTTTT
TRBV29-1	TRBD1	.	TRBJ1-2	CSVDRGAGYGYTF	TGCAGCGTTGACAGGGGGGCGGGCTATGGCTACACCTTC